These 21 T cell receptor beta chains came from one sample sequenced in a study of CD8 T cells in ankylosing spondylitis (dated by TCRdb to 2016 to 2017). Broader findings and caveats from the paper: A TCR beta motif of 7 or 8 highly homologous amino acid variants appeared characteristic of blood from ankylosing spondylitis patients.

Libraries were made using 5' RACE. These reads were obtained on an Illumina HiSeq 2500. The public reads were run again by TCRdb, first through fastp at Q25 and then through MiXCR, and only productive beta chains were kept. Rows merge per CDR3 protein into single entries with the most common DNA and genes. For this sample there are 250,000 to 350,000 distinct CDR3 sequences; less than 10% appear just once. Roughly 15% of the sample goes to the ten largest clones. The antigens of these receptors remain unknown. The sample was blood, either unsorted or a sorted T cell fraction (not recorded which). Source of these receptors: a male donor with ankylosing spondylitis.

This clonotype was counted only a few times. Being one base from a much bigger clone, this may be a read error. The chain recombines TRBV6-5 with TRBJ2-1, with D hard to call. V gave up 6 bases and J gave up 5 bases, with 5 bases separating them. Germline assignment: CDR1 MNHEY and CDR2 SVGAGI. The CDR3 is 11 amino acids. The CDR3 nucleotides are TGTGCCAGCAGCCAACACAATGAGCAGTTCTTC. This gives the protein CASSQHNEQFF.

There are many counts of this clonotype. The V gene is TRBV10-3, the J gene TRBJ1-1; D is ambiguous. Germline CDR1 is ENHRY and CDR2 is SYGVKD. This CDR3 contains 18 residues. V shed 2 bases and J shed 6 bases, with 25 bases lying between them. CDR3 residues: CAISETPTKALSGPEAFF. CDR3 nucleotide sequence: TGTGCCATCAGTGAGACGCCAACAAAAGCCCTCTCCGGGCCTGAAGCTTTCTTT.

This clonotype was seen many times. CDR3 coding DNA: TGTGCCAGCAGCCCCCGGACCAGTGGGGATGAGCAGTTCTTC. This codes for CASSPRTSGDEQFF. The genes are TRBV9 and TRBJ2-1, with unresolved D. V dropped 4 bases and J dropped 8 bases, with 16 bases sitting between them. Germline assignment: CDR1 SGDLS and CDR2 YYNGEE. The CDR3 contains 14 residues.

The chain is built from TRBV7-2 and TRBJ1-5; tentative D call: TRBD1 (5 bases). Germline CDR1 is SGHTA and CDR2 is FQGNSA. Trimming left V 5 bases short and J 5 bases short, with 16 bases between. The CDR3 spans 15 residues. In nucleotides, the CDR3 is TGTGCCAGCAGCCCGGTGGCAGGGTTCGATCAGCCCCAGCATTTT. Protein sequence: CASSPVAGFDQPQHF.

This clonotype has just a few counts. The chain employs TRBV7-2 and TRBJ2-3, with D unresolved. The CDR3 has 13 amino acids. V lost 5 bases, J lost 7 bases, and 13 bases lay in between. The germline V gene encodes CDR1 SGHTA and CDR2 FQGNSA. The CDR3 DNA follows: TGTGCCAGCAGCCCCCTCAGTAGTTATACGCAGTATTTT. This codes for CASSPLSSYTQYF. Full variable domain (rest looked up from reference TRBV7-2 and TRBJ2-3): GAGVSQSPSNKVTEKGKDVELRCDPISGHTALYWYRQSLGQGLEFLIYFQGNSAPDKSGLPSDRFSAERTGGSVSTLTIQRTQQEDSAVYLCASSPLSSYTQYFGPGTRLTVL.

This clonotype was detected many times. The chain combines TRBV9 with TRBJ1-1; unclear D gene. The CDR3 covers 15 residues. CDR1 and CDR2 (germline): SGDLS, YYNGEE. The V end was cut by 5 bases, the J end by 2 bases, with 16 bases between. The CDR3 DNA sequence: TGTGCCAGCAGTGAAACCTCCAAGTCAAACACTGAAGCTTTCTTT. This translates into CASSETSKSNTEAFF.

This clonotype was recorded many times. The gene calls are TRBV12-3 or TRBV12-4 and TRBJ1-1; no firm D call. V was trimmed by 5 bases and J by 0 bases, leaving 7 bases between them. This CDR3 is built from 13 residues. The CDR3 region is CASSLWMNTEAFF. The CDR3 nucleotides read TGTGCCAGCAGTCTCTGGATGAACACTGAAGCTTTCTTT.

This clonotype came up many times. The V call is TRBV7-8, the J call TRBJ2-1; TRBD1 matches at 7 bases. The germline V gene encodes CDR1 SGHVS and CDR2 FQNEAQ. The V segment lost 4 bases and the J segment 6 bases; nucleotides outside the gene matches: 9. The CDR3 extends over 15 amino acids. Here the CDR3 reads CASSSTGVLSNEQFF. CDR3 nucleotide sequence: TGTGCCAGCAGCTCTACAGGGGTGCTAAGCAATGAGCAGTTCTTC.

In this sample, this clonotype turned up a few times. The chain combines TRBV12-3 or TRBV12-4 with TRBJ1-5; TRBD1 might be the D (6 bases). Trimming pared 7 bases from V and 4 bases from J, leaving 14 bases between. This CDR3 comprises 14 residues. The CDR3 loop reads CASIRGGGNQPQHF. The CDR3 bases are TGTGCCAGCATCCGGGGGGGCGGGAATCAGCCCCAGCATTTT.

This clonotype was detected a few times. The V call is TRBV20-1, the J call TRBJ2-7, with TRBD1 identical over 7 bases. V was pared by 6 bases and J by 7 bases, with 12 bases of the junction left unmatched. CDR1 DFQATT and CDR2 SNEGSKA come from the germline V gene (reference sequence). The CDR3 covers 13 residues. The CDR3 here is CSAGDRTAWEQYF. As DNA, the CDR3 is TGCAGTGCGGGGGACAGAACCGCCTGGGAGCAGTACTTC.

The chain recombines TRBV9 with TRBJ2-5; TRBD2 might be the D (6 bases). Germline CDR1 is SGDLS and CDR2 is YYNGEE. The CDR3 consists of 16 residues. V dropped 2 bases and J dropped 1 base, with 15 bases sitting between them. The CDR3 is CASSVGGIPFQETQYF. The CDR3 bases are TGTGCCAGCAGCGTCGGGGGTATTCCCTTCCAAGAGACCCAGTACTTC.

Many counts were recorded for this clonotype. The rearrangement links TRBV7-2 to TRBJ1-6, with 12 nucleotides matching TRBD1. This CDR3 region has 15 residues. V lost 2 bases, J lost 10 bases, and 3 bases stayed unmatched. Germline V gives CDR1 SGHTA, CDR2 FQGNSA. CDR3 nucleotide sequence: TGTGCCAGCAGCTTATCCGGGACAGGGGGCTCACCCCTCCACTTT. It specifies CASSLSGTGGSPLHF.

This chain uses TRBV6-5 with TRBJ2-7, with 9 bases that match TRBD2. The V gene's germline CDR1 is MNHEY and CDR2 SVGAGI. This CDR3 spans 16 amino acids. After removal of 4 bases from V and 7 bases from J, the junction contained 14 bases not matched to a gene. Here the CDR3 DNA reads TGTGCCAGCAGTTTACAATCCCCCGGGACTAGCATTGAGCAGTACTTC. Its translation: CASSLQSPGTSIEQYF.

The CDR3 is CSGGLGTSGTKAEQFF. The DNA of the CDR3 is TGCAGCGGGGGGCTAGGGACTAGCGGTACCAAGGCTGAGCAGTTCTTC. The chain recombines TRBV29-1 with TRBJ2-1; 11 bases fit TRBD2. CDR1 and CDR2 from the germline V gene are SQVTM and ANQGSEA. This CDR3 is built from 16 residues. J was trimmed by 9 bases and V by 7 bases; bases with no gene match: 17.

This clonotype has more than one count but fewer than ten. The V and J genes are TRBV4-2 and TRBJ2-5; 8 bases agree with TRBD2. Germline V gene data show CDR1 as LGHNA and CDR2 as YNFKEQ. Losses at the gene ends were 1 base for V and 1 base for J; bases not matched to a gene: 5. This CDR3 has 16 residues. DNA for the CDR3: TGTGCCAGCAGCCAAGGTGTCACTAGCGGCCAAGAGACCCAGTACTTC. It is translated as CASSQGVTSGQETQYF.

This chain connects TRBV7-8 to TRBJ2-3, with D uncertain. The germline V gene encodes CDR1 SGHVS and CDR2 FQNEAQ. The CDR3 covers 15 residues. V dropped 1 base and J dropped 0 bases, with 8 bases sitting between them. Here the CDR3 reads CASSLVMLSTDTQYF. The CDR3, as DNA: TGTGCCAGCAGCTTAGTAATGCTAAGCACAGATACGCAGTATTTT.

The CDR3 protein is CASGAASYNEQFF. CDR3 nucleotide sequence: TGTGCCAGCGGAGCGGCTTCCTACAATGAGCAGTTCTTC. This chain links TRBV2 with TRBJ2-1; maybe TRBD2 (5 bases). CDR1 is SNHLY and CDR2 is FYNNEI in the germline V gene. The V gene lost 8 bases and the J gene lost 1 base, with 9 bases spanning the gap. This CDR3 comprises 13 residues. Using reference TRBV2 and TRBJ2-1 for the parts outside the CDR3, the full variable domain is EPEVTQTPSHQVTQMGQEVILRCVPISNHLYFYWYRQILGQKVEFLVSFYNNEISEKSEIFDDQFSVERPDGSNFTLKIRSTKLEDSAMYFCASGAASYNEQFFGPGTRLTVL.

The gene calls are TRBV5-4 and TRBJ2-5; D could derive from TRBD1 or TRBD2 (5 bases each). The germline V gene encodes CDR1 SGHNT and CDR2 YYREEE (reference sequence). Trimming cost V 0 bases and J 9 bases, with 24 bases left between them. The CDR3 has 17 amino acids. This CDR3 is CASSLAPGPRRVGAQYF. CDR3 coding DNA: TGTGCCAGCAGCTTGGCACCGGGACCCCGGCGGGTAGGGGCCCAGTACTTC.

This clonotype was counted a few times. This rearrangement joins TRBV9 to TRBJ2-6; TRBD2 matches 9 bases. The V segment lost 0 bases and the J segment 1 base; nucleotides outside the gene matches: 5. Germline lookup yields CDR1 SGDLS and CDR2 YYNGEE. The CDR3 length is 18 residues. This CDR3 is CASSVALAGPSGANVLTF. The CDR3 DNA sequence: TGTGCCAGCAGCGTAGCCCTAGCGGGACCTTCTGGGGCCAACGTCCTGACTTTC.

There are many counts of this clonotype. CDR3 in amino acids: CSAEISYEQYF. The CDR3 DNA reads as TGCAGCGCCGAGATCAGCTACGAGCAGTACTTC. This chain joins TRBV29-1 and TRBJ2-7, with no clear D. Trimming took 7 bases from V and 3 from J, leaving 10 bases between them. Per germline, CDR1 SQVTM and CDR2 ANQGSEA. This CDR3 spans 11 amino acids.

This sequence joins TRBV7-2 and TRBJ1-4; 7 nucleotides align to TRBD1. Germline CDR1 SGHTA, CDR2 FQGNSA. V was clipped by 5 bases and J by 8 bases; unmatched bases: 11. This CDR3 has 15 residues. The CDR3 nucleotides are TGTGCCAGCAGCCCCCCCGGGACAGCAAGGGAAAAACTGTTTTTT. Amino acids: CASSPPGTAREKLFF.